These 29 T cell receptor beta chains came from one sample sequenced in a study of early T cells in non-severe SARS-CoV-2 infection. TCRdb passed the 5' RACE reads through MiXCR, listing each CDR3 protein once. This sample has some 98,000 distinct CDR3 sequences, with roughly 15% found just once. Sequenced input: whole blood. All receptors derive from an adult who was a healthcare worker with PCR-confirmed SARS-CoV-2 infection or an uninfected control (not recorded which).

The genes are TRBV13 and TRBJ1-2; unclear D gene. V was trimmed by 3 bases and J by 8 bases, leaving 13 bases between them. The CDR3 is 13 residues long. Germline assignment: CDR1 PRHDT and CDR2 FYEKMQ (reference sequence). The CDR3 sequence: CASSFGNEGGYTF. Here the CDR3 DNA reads TGTGCCAGCAGCTTCGGGAATGAAGGGGGCTACACCTTC.

This clonotype was observed many times. The chain employs TRBV12-3 or TRBV12-4 and TRBJ2-3, with TRBD1 matching 10 bases. V lost 3 bases to trimming and J lost 4 bases; unmatched junction nucleotides: 4. The CDR3 contains 15 residues. CDR3 DNA: TGTGCCAGCAGTTTTCGACAGGGGGCTGCAGATACGCAGTATTTT. Protein product: CASSFRQGAADTQYF.

This clonotype has just a few counts. The CDR3 sequence: CASRGDGTDTQYF. The CDR3 bases are TGTGCCAGCCGGGGGGACGGCACAGATACGCAGTATTTT. The rearrangement uses TRBV28 and TRBJ2-3, with TRBD2 matching 7 bases. The CDR3 extends over 13 amino acids. Trimming cost V 8 bases and J 1 base; bases outside gene matches: 3. Germline values: CDR1 MDHEN, CDR2 SYDVKM. The full variable domain, with the rest looked up from reference TRBV28 and TRBJ2-3, is DVKVTQSSRYLVKRTGEKVFLECVQDMDHENMFWYRQDPGLGLRLIYFSYDVKMKEKGDIPEGYSVSREKKERFSLILESASTNQTSMYLCASRGDGTDTQYFGPGTRLTVL.

This clonotype has more than one count but fewer than ten. The chain carries TRBV20-1 and TRBJ2-3; no definite D call. This CDR3 comprises 15 residues. Germline CDR1 reads DFQATT; CDR2 reads SNEGSKA (reference sequence). Trimming took 5 bases from V and 4 from J, leaving 19 bases between them. As DNA, the CDR3 is TGCAGTGCTCTAAGTAAAGACATTTCCCCAGATACGCAGTATTTT. It translates to CSALSKDISPDTQYF.

This clonotype was seen a handful of times. V usage is TRBV9 and J usage is TRBJ2-1; 9 bases are a match to TRBD2. The length of the CDR3 is 15 residues. The V and J ends lost 4 bases and 7 bases, in that order; junction bases with no gene match: 9. Germline assignment: CDR1 SGDLS and CDR2 YYNGEE. DNA for the CDR3: TGTGCCAGCAGCCAACGGACTAGCGTTGTAAATGAGCAGTTCTTC. Translated: CASSQRTSVVNEQFF.

The J gene is TRBJ1-1, the V gene TRBV11-3; D is unclear. The CDR3 extends over 13 amino acids. The germline gives CDR1 SGHNT, CDR2 YENEEA. V was shortened by 5 bases and J by 1 base, with 8 bases between the two germline ends. The CDR3 DNA reads as TGTGCCAGCAGCGTACGGACGAACACTGAAGCTTTCTTT. Translating gives CASSVRTNTEAFF.

The table lists this clonotype with a few counts. The rearrangement links TRBV6-4 to TRBJ2-1; D perhaps matches TRBD1 (5 bases). There are 15 residues in the CDR3. The germline V gene has CDR1 MRHNA and CDR2 SNTAGT. Trimming removed 2 bases at V and 7 bases at J, with 15 bases between. CDR3 protein: CASSDGREDSNEQFF. CDR3 nucleotides: TGTGCCAGCAGTGACGGCAGGGAAGACTCGAATGAGCAGTTCTTC.

This chain joins TRBV7-9 and TRBJ1-1; D is ambiguous. The CDR3 loop spans 13 amino acids. Trimming cost V 2 bases and J 2 bases, with 6 bases left between them. CDR1 is SEHNR and CDR2 is FQNEAQ in the germline V gene (reference sequence). The CDR3 DNA sequence: TGTGCCAGCAGCTTATTTTCAAACACTGAAGCTTTCTTT. Amino acids: CASSLFSNTEAFF.

There are a few counts of this clonotype. The gene calls are TRBV7-2 and TRBJ1-6, with D unclear. Germline V gives CDR1 SGHTA, CDR2 FQGNSA. V was shortened by 1 base and J by 15 bases, with 13 bases between the two germline ends. The CDR3 spans 13 residues. CDR3 sequence: CASSLEGTLFLHF. In DNA form, the CDR3 reads TGTGCCAGCAGCTTAGAGGGCACCCTCTTCCTCCACTTT. Variable domain in full (rest from reference TRBV7-2 and TRBJ1-6): GAGVSQSPSNKVTEKGKDVELRCDPISGHTALYWYRQSLGQGLEFLIYFQGNSAPDKSGLPSDRFSAERTGGSVSTLTIQRTQQEDSAVYLCASSLEGTLFLHFGNGTRLTVT.

This clonotype was counted a few times. The CDR3 spells CASSFRDRGTGTQYF. For the CDR3, the DNA is TGTGCCAGCAGCTTCCGGGACAGGGGCACCGGGACCCAGTACTTC. The rearrangement links TRBV7-9 to TRBJ2-5; 10 positions match TRBD1. V shed 3 bases and J 7 bases; nucleotides not matched to a gene: 8. Germline V gene lookup returns CDR1 SEHNR and CDR2 FQNEAQ (reference sequence). The CDR3 covers 15 residues.

The chain employs TRBV30 and TRBJ2-2; the D gene could be TRBD1 or TRBD2 (6 bases each). Germline loops: CDR1 GTSNPN, CDR2 SVGIG (reference sequence). This CDR3 comprises 14 residues. The V end was cut by 5 bases, the J end by 2 bases, with 12 bases between. The CDR3 DNA is TGTGCCTGGGGTCGGGGGACAAACACCGGGGAGCTGTTTTTT. Its protein product is CAWGRGTNTGELFF.

This clonotype was counted between two and nine times. V and J are TRBV20-1 and TRBJ2-1; 9 positions agree with TRBD2. V dropped 6 bases and J dropped 6; count of bases not matched to a gene: 9. The germline V gene encodes CDR1 DFQATT and CDR2 SNEGSKA (reference sequence). This CDR3 region has 14 residues. The CDR3 bases are TGCAGTGCGGCATTAGCGGGGGAGACCAATGAGCAGTTCTTC. It translates to CSAALAGETNEQFF.

Ten or more counts support this clonotype. The V and J genes are TRBV5-5 and TRBJ2-1; D call uncertain. Germline V gives CDR1 SGHKS, CDR2 YYEKEE (reference sequence). The length of the CDR3 is 11 residues. Trimming pared 5 bases from V and 4 bases from J, leaving 4 bases between. CDR3 residues: CASSFYNEQFF. CDR3 nucleotides: TGTGCCAGCAGTTTTTACAATGAGCAGTTCTTC.

This chain joins TRBV19 and TRBJ2-1, with 7 bases that match TRBD2. The CDR3 runs to 16 residues. Germline lookup yields CDR1 LNHDA and CDR2 SQIVND (reference sequence). V was pared by 1 base and J by 15 bases, with 18 bases of the junction left unmatched. CDR3 in DNA: TGTGCCAGTAGTATAGGGGGACTACCAGACCCCATGAAGCCGTTCTTC. This gives the protein CASSIGGLPDPMKPFF. The whole variable domain, filled in from reference TRBV19 and TRBJ2-1, reads DGGITQSPKYLFRKEGQNVTLSCEQNLNHDAMYWYRQDPGQGLRLIYYSQIVNDFQKGDIAEGYSVSREKKESFPLTVTSAQKNPTAFYLCASSIGGLPDPMKPFFGPGTRLTVL.

This clonotype was seen only once. This chain links TRBV7-8 with TRBJ2-7; the match to TRBD2 covers 11 bases. The CDR3 is made up of 14 amino acids. Germline loops: CDR1 SGHVS, CDR2 FQNEAQ. Germline trimming cut 4 bases from V and 5 bases from J; bases unmatched to any gene: 4. The CDR3 protein is CASSSLAGVHEQYF. Written as DNA, the CDR3 is TGTGCCAGCAGCTCACTAGCGGGAGTTCACGAGCAGTACTTC.

This clonotype was seen a few times. The rearrangement uses TRBV6-5 and TRBJ1-2; no clear D. Trimming took off 7 bases at V and 2 bases at J, with 14 bases between the two ends. Germline V CDR1 and CDR2: MNHEY, SVGAGI. The CDR3 extends over 14 amino acids. CDR3 DNA: TGTGCCAGCACGCCACACCTTGCGAACTATGGCTACACCTTC. It specifies CASTPHLANYGYTF.

This clonotype was observed a handful of times. The genes are TRBV28 and TRBJ1-5, with 8 bases lining up with TRBD1. Germline CDR1 is MDHEN and CDR2 is SYDVKM. V dropped 8 bases and J dropped 1; count of bases not matched to a gene: 7. This CDR3 comprises 15 residues. CDR3 in amino acids: CASVLTGESNQPQHF. The CDR3 coding sequence is TGTGCCAGCGTTTTGACAGGGGAAAGCAATCAGCCCCAGCATTTT.

The chain links TRBV11-2 to TRBJ2-7; D call uncertain. Trimming stripped 6 bases from V and 6 bases from J, with 12 bases between. CDR1 and CDR2 from the germline V gene are SGHAT and FQNNGV. The length of the CDR3 is 12 residues. The CDR3 coding sequence is TGTGCCAGCAGTGTGGACGAAGTCGAGCAGTACTTC. It codes for CASSVDEVEQYF.

The CDR3 region has the DNA TGTGCCAGCAGTTTATCCTACACCCGAGGGGCGGGAGCTCGTGAGACCCAGTACTTC. Encoded protein: CASSLSYTRGAGARETQYF. This chain uses TRBV28 with TRBJ2-5, with 7 nucleotides matching TRBD2. The germline V gene encodes CDR1 MDHEN and CDR2 SYDVKM. V gave up 1 base and J gave up 5 bases; unmatched junction bases: 19. The CDR3 covers 19 residues.

This chain connects TRBV20-1 to TRBJ2-3; 8 nucleotides match TRBD2. Trimming removed 4 bases from V and 2 bases from J; junction bases left unmatched: 8. In germline, CDR1 is DFQATT, CDR2 SNEGSKA (reference sequence). There are 15 residues in the CDR3. The CDR3 bases are TGCAGTGCTATGACTAGCGCCGCCACCACAGATACGCAGTATTTT. This encodes CSAMTSAATTDTQYF.

This clonotype was detected only a few times. The gene calls are TRBV6-5 and TRBJ1-2, with D maybe TRBD1 (5 bases). The CDR3 covers 16 residues. Germline CDR1 MNHEY, CDR2 SVGAGI. The germline V and J ends were trimmed by 1 base and 2 bases, with 14 bases remaining between them. DNA for the CDR3: TGTGCCAGCAGTTACTGGGGGAAGGGGAGGAACTATGGCTACACCTTC. Protein product: CASSYWGKGRNYGYTF.

This sequence joins TRBV4-1 and TRBJ2-3; 11 bases map to TRBD2. The germline V gene encodes CDR1 MGHRA and CDR2 YSYEKL. The trim removed 0 bases at V and 1 base at J, leaving 9 bases unmatched. The CDR3 is 19 residues long. This CDR3 reads CASSQDASGGPTCTDTQYF. As DNA, the CDR3 is TGCGCCAGCAGCCAAGATGCTAGCGGGGGGCCTACCTGCACAGATACGCAGTATTTT.

There are many counts of this clonotype. The rearrangement uses TRBV7-2 and TRBJ2-5, with D tentatively TRBD1 (6 bases). Trimming left V 0 bases short and J 8 bases short, with 16 bases between. The CDR3 contains 15 residues. CDR1 is SGHTA and CDR2 is FQGNSA in the germline V gene. This CDR3 is CASSLAGRGRDTQYF. CDR3 DNA sequence: TGTGCCAGCAGCTTAGCAGGCAGGGGAAGAGATACCCAGTACTTC.

This clonotype was seen at least ten times. V usage is TRBV6-2 or TRBV6-3 and J usage is TRBJ2-2; tentative D call: TRBD2 (5 bases). The CDR3 spans 15 residues. Germline assignment: CDR1 MNHEY and CDR2 SVGEGT. The V end lost 0 bases, the J end lost 5 bases, and 10 bases lay between the germline ends. The DNA of the CDR3 is TGTGCCAGCAGTTACTCTCGGGGTGATACCGGGGAGCTGTTTTTT. It translates to CASSYSRGDTGELFF.

The rearrangement uses TRBV19 and TRBJ1-6; 9 nucleotides align to TRBD1. The length of the CDR3 is 18 residues. The J segment lost 0 bases and the V segment lost 4 bases, leaving 7 bases of the junction unmatched. Germline V gene lookup returns CDR1 LNHDA and CDR2 SQIVND (reference sequence). The CDR3 loop reads CASSTGTGKASYNSPLHF. The CDR3 DNA is TGTGCCAGTAGTACGGGGACAGGGAAGGCCTCCTATAATTCACCCCTCCACTTT. Full variable domain (outside the CDR3, taken from reference TRBV19 and TRBJ1-6): DGGITQSPKYLFRKEGQNVTLSCEQNLNHDAMYWYRQDPGQGLRLIYYSQIVNDFQKGDIAEGYSVSREKKESFPLTVTSAQKNPTAFYLCASSTGTGKASYNSPLHFGNGTRLTVT.

The gene calls are TRBV27 and TRBJ2-2; weak D call: TRBD2 (5 bases). V lost 4 bases to trimming and J lost 10 bases, with 16 bases between them. The germline CDR1 and CDR2 sequences are MNHEY and SMNVEV (reference sequence). This CDR3 contains 14 residues. The CDR3 protein is CASSSRAWQEELFF. CDR3 nucleotides: TGTGCCAGCAGTTCGAGGGCCTGGCAGGAGGAGCTGTTTTTT.

This clonotype was counted between two and nine times. The chain is built from TRBV24-1 and TRBJ2-3; D ambiguous. The germline V gene encodes CDR1 KGHDR and CDR2 SFDVKD. The V and J ends lost 3 bases and 2 bases respectively, with 8 bases between them. The CDR3 spans 14 residues. CDR3 sequence reads: CATSDGRFTDTQYF. As DNA, the CDR3 is TGTGCCACCAGTGATGGCAGGTTCACAGATACGCAGTATTTT.

The chain carries TRBV7-6 and TRBJ1-6, with D unresolved. Deletions cut 1 base from V and 10 bases from J, with 8 bases between. Per germline, CDR1 SGHVS and CDR2 FNYEAQ. This CDR3 contains 13 residues. CDR3 sequence: CASSLGKASPLHF. The CDR3 region has the DNA TGTGCCAGCAGCTTAGGGAAAGCCTCACCCCTCCACTTT.

This rearrangement joins TRBV4-3 to TRBJ2-1, with 12 bases aligning to TRBD2. With 3 bases clipped from V and 6 bases from J, the junction kept 6 bases outside the gene matches. The length of the CDR3 is 16 residues. Germline CDR1 reads LGHNA; CDR2 reads YSLEER. CDR3 sequence reads: CASSQSPSGRANEQFF. The CDR3 DNA reads as TGCGCCAGCAGCCAGTCCCCTAGCGGGAGGGCCAATGAGCAGTTCTTC.